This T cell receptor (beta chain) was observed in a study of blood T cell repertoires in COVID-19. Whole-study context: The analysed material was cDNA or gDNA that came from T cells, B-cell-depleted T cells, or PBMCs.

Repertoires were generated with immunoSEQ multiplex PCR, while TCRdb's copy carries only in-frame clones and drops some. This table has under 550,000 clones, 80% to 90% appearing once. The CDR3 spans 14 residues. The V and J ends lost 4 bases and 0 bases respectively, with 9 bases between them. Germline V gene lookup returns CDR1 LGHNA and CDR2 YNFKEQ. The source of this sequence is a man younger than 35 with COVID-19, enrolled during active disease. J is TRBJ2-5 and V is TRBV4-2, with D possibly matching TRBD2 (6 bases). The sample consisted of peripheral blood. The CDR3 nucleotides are TGTGCCAGCAGCCTTCAGCGGGACCAAGAGACCCAGTACTTC. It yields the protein CASSLQRDQETQYF.